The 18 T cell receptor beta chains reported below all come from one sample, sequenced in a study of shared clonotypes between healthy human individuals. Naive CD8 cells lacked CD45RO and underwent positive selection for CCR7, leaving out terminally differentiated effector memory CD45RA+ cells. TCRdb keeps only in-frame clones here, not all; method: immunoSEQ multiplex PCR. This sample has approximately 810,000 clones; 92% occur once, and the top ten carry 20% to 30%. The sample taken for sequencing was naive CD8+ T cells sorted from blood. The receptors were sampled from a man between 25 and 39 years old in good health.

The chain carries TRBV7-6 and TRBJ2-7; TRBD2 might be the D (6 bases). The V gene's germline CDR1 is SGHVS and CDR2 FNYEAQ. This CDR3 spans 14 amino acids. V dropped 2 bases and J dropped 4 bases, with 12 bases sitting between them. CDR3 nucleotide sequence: TGTGCCAGCAGCTTAAAGGAGGGCGGGTACGAGCAGTACTTC. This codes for CASSLKEGGYEQYF. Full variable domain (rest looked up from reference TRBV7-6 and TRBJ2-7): GAGVSQSPRYKVTKRGQDVALRCDPISGHVSLYWYRQALGQGPEFLTYFNYEAQQDKSGLPNDRFSAERPEGSISTLTIQRTEQRDSAMYRCASSLKEGGYEQYFGPGTRLTVT.

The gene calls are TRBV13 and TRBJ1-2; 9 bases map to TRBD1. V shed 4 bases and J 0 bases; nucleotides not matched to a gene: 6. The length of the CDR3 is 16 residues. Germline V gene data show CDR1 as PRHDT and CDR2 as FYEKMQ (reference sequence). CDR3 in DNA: TGTGCCAGCAGCTCCCACAGGGGGCGAGCTAACTATGGCTACACCTTC. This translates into CASSSHRGRANYGYTF.

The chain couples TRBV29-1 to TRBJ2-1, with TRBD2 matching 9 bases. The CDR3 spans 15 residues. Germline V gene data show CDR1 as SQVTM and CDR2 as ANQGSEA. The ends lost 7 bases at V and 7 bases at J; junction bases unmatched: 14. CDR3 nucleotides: TGCAGCGCCGAGCGGTGGACTAGCGAAGCGAATGAGCAGTTCTTC. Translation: CSAERWTSEANEQFF.

The chain's CDR3 is CASSLASRDTGELFF. Here the CDR3 DNA reads TGTGCCAGCAGCTTAGCGAGCCGGGACACCGGGGAGCTGTTTTTT. V and J are TRBV7-8 and TRBJ2-2; D remains ambiguous. Germline loops: CDR1 SGHVS, CDR2 FQNEAQ. V was pared by 0 bases and J by 3 bases, with 8 bases between. The CDR3 length is 15 residues.

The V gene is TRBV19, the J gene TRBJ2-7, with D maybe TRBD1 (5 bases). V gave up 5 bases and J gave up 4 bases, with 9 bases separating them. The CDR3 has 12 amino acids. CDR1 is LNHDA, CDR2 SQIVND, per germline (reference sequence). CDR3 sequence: CASSAGPYEQYF. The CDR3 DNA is TGTGCCAGTAGTGCAGGGCCTTACGAGCAGTACTTC.

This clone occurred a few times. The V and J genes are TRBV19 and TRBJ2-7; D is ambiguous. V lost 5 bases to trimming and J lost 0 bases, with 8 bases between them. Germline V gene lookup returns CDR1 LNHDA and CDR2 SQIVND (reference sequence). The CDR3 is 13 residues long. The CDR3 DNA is TGTGCCAGTAGTTTGACTCTCTCCTACGAGCAGTACTTC. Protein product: CASSLTLSYEQYF.

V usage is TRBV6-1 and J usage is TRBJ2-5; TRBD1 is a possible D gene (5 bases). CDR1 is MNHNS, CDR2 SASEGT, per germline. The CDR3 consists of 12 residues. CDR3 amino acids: CAGRWGEETQYF. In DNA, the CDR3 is TGTGCTGGAAGGTGGGGCGAAGAGACCCAGTACTTC.

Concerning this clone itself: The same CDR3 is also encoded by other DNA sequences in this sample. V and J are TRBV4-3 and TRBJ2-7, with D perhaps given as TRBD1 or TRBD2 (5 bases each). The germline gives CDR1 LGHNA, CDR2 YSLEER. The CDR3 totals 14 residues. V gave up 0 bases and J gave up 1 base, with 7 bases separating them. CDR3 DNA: TGCGCCAGCAGCCAAGATGAGGGGTCCTACGAGCAGTACTTC. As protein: CASSQDEGSYEQYF.

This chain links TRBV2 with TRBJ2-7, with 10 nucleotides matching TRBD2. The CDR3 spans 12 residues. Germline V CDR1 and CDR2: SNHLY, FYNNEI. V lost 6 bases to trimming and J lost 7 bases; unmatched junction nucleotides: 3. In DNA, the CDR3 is TGTGCCAGCAGGGGACTAGCGCGGGAGCAGTACTTC. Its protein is CASRGLAREQYF.

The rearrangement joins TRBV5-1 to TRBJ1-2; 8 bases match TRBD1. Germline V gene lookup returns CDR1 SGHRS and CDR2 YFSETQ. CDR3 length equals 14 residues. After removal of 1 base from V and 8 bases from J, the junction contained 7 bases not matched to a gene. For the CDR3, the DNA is TGCGCCAGCAGCTTGCCCGACAGGGGTGGAGGCTACACCTTC. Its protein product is CASSLPDRGGGYTF.

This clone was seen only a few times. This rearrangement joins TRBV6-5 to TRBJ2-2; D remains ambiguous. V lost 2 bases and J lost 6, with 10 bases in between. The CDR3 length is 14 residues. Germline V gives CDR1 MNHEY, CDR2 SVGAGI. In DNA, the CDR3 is TGTGCCAGCAGTTACCGGAGTGTTGCCGGGGAGCTGTTTTTT. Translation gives CASSYRSVAGELFF.

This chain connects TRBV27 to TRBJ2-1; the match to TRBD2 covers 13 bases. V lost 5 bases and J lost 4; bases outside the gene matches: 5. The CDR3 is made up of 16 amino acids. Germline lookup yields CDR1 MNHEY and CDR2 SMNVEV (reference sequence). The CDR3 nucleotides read TGTGCCAGCAGTCCGGGACTAGCGGGACCTTACAATGAGCAGTTCTTC. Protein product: CASSPGLAGPYNEQFF.

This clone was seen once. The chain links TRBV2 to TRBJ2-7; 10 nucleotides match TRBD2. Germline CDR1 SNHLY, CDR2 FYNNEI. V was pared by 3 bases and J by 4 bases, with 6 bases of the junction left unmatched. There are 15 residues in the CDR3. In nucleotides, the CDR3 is TGTGCCAGCAGTGAGTCAGCTAGCGGGGGTTACGAGCAGTACTTC. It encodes CASSESASGGYEQYF.

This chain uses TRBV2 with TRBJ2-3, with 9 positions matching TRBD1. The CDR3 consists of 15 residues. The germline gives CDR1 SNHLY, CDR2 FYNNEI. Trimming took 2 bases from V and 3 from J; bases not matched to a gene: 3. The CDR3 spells CASSEPGQGTDTQYF. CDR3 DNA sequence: TGTGCCAGCAGTGAACCTGGACAGGGGACAGATACGCAGTATTTT.

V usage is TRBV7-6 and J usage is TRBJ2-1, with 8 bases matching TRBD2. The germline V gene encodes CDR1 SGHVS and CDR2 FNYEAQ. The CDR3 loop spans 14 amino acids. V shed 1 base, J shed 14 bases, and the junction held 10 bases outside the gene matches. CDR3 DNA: TGTGCCAGCAGCTTAGTATCCGCTAGCGGGCGGGAGTTCTTC. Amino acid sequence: CASSLVSASGREFF. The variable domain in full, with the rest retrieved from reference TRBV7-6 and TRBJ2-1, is GAGVSQSPRYKVTKRGQDVALRCDPISGHVSLYWYRQALGQGPEFLTYFNYEAQQDKSGLPNDRFSAERPEGSISTLTIQRTEQRDSAMYRCASSLVSASGREFFGPGTRLTVL.

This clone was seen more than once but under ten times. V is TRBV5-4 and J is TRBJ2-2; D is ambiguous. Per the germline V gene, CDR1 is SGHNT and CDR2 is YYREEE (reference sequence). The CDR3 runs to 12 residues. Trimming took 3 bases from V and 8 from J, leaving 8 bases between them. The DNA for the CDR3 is TGTGCCAGCAGCTCCCAGAGTGGGGAGCTGTTTTTT. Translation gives CASSSQSGELFF.

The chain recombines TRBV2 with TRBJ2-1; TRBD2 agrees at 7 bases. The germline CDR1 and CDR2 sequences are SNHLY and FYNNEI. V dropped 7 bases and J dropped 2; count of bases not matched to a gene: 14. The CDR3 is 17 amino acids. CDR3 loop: CASIPSASGLPYNEQFF. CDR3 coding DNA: TGTGCCAGCATTCCTAGTGCTTCGGGACTACCCTACAATGAGCAGTTCTTC. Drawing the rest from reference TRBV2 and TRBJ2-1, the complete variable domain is EPEVTQTPSHQVTQMGQEVILRCVPISNHLYFYWYRQILGQKVEFLVSFYNNEISEKSEIFDDQFSVERPDGSNFTLKIRSTKLEDSAMYFCASIPSASGLPYNEQFFGPGTRLTVL.

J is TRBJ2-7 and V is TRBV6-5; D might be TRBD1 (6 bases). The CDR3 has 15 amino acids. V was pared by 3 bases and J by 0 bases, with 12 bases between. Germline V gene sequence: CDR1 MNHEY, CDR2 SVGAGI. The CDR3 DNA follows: TGTGCCAGCAGTTATCAGGGGTCGAGCTCCTACGAGCAGTACTTC. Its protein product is CASSYQGSSSYEQYF.